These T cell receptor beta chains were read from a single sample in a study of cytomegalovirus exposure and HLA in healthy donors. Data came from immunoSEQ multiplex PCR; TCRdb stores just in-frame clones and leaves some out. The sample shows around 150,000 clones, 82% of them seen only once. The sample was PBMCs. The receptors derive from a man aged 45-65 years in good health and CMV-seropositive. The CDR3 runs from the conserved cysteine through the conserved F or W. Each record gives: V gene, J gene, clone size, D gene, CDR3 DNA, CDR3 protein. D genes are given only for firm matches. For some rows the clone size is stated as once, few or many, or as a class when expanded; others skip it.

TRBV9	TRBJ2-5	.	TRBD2	TGTGCCAGCAGCTCAGCGGGAAGCTTATGGGAGACCCAGTACTTC	CASSSAGSLWETQYF
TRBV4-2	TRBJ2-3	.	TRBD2	TGTGCCAGCAGCCACCTTCAACTAGCGGGGGACCCGAACTATAGCACAGATACGCAGTATTTT	CASSHLQLAGDPNYSTDTQYF
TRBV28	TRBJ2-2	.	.	TGTGCCAGCAGTTTAAGGCAGGGGAAGTCCGGGGAGCTGTTTTTT	CASSLRQGKSGELFF
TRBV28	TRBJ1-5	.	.	TGTGCCAGCAGTTTATCGGGGTCTGGCGGCAATCAGCCCCAGCATTTT	CASSLSGSGGNQPQHF
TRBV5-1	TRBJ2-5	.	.	TGCGCCAGCAGCTTGGCCCGAGACTCTTCGGAGACCCAGTACTTC	CASSLARDSSETQYF
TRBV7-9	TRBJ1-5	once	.	TGTTCCAGCAGCTTTTCGCCGGATCAGCCCCAGCATTTT	CSSSFSPDQPQHF
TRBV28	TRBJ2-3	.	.	TGTGCCAGCAGTTTGAGGGGGGGCGGCACAGATACGCAGTATTTT	CASSLRGGGTDTQYF
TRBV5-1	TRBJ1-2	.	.	TGCGCCAGCAGTTTCTCCACAGGGTTAGGTGGCTACACCTTC	CASSFSTGLGGYTF
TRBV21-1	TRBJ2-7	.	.	TGTGCCAGCAGCCCCGACAGGGAGATCTACGAGCAGTACTTC	CASSPDREIYEQYF
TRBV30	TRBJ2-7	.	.	TGTGCCTCGGGGACTGACACGCCTGCCGAGCAGTACTTC	CASGTDTPAEQYF
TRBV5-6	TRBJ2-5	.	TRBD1	TGTGCCAGCAGCTACGGGACAGGGGTCTCGGAGACCCAGTACTTC	CASSYGTGVSETQYF
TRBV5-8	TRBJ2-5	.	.	TGTGCCACCAAGACCCAGTACTTC	CATKTQYF
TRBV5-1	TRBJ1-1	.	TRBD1	TGCGCCAGCAGCCTTCAGGGGGTAACTAACACTGAAGCTTTCTTT	CASSLQGVTNTEAFF
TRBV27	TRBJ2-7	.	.	TGTGCCAGCAGTTTTCTCCACGAGCAGTACTTC	CASSFLHEQYF
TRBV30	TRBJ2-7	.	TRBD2	TGTGCCTGGAGCGCTCGACTAGCGAGCTCCTACGAGCAGTACTTC	CAWSARLASSYEQYF
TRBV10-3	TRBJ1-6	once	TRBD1	TGTGCCATCAGGGCGGACAGGGCTAGAATTGATTCACCCCTCCACTTT	CAIRADRARIDSPLHF
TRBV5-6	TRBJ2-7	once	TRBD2	TGTGCCAGCAGATACCTAGCGGCCTACGAGCAGTACTTC	CASRYLAAYEQYF
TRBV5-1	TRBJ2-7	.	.	TGCGCCAGCAGCCCCGGCCAGGGTCGTGGCGAGCAGTACTTC	CASSPGQGRGEQYF
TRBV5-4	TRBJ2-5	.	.	TGTGCCAGCAGCTCCCCACAGGGTGAAGAGACCCAGTACTTC	CASSSPQGEETQYF
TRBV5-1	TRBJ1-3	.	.	TGCGCCAGCAGCTTGCAAGGGGCTGGAAACGCCATATATTTT	CASSLQGAGNAIYF
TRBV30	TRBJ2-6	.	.	TGTGCCTGGAGGATGGGGGGGCTTGGGGCCAACGTCCTGACTTTC	CAWRMGGLGANVLTF
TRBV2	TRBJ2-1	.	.	TGTGCCAGCAGTTCGGGACTCCTTCAGTTCTTC	CASSSGLLQFF
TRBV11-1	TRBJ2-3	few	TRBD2	TGTGCCAGCGGACTAGCGATCACAGATACGCAGTATTTT	CASGLAITDTQYF
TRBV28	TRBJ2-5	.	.	TGTGCCAGCTCCCTTGGGGGGTCCCAAGAGACCCAGTACTTC	CASSLGGSQETQYF
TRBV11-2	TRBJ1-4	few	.	TGTGCCAGCAGCCAAAACAGGGACGGAAAACTGTTTTTT	CASSQNRDGKLFF
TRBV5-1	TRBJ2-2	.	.	TGCGCCAGCAGCCCGTGGACTGGCACCGGGGAGCTGTTTTTT	CASSPWTGTGELFF
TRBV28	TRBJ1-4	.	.	TGTGCCAGCAGTTTTGGGCATGAAAAACTGTTTTTT	CASSFGHEKLFF
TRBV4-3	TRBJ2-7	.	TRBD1	TGCGCCAGCAGCCCTTGGACAGGGAAGGACGAGCAGTACTTC	CASSPWTGKDEQYF